This TCR beta chain is from a study of cytomegalovirus exposure and HLA in healthy donors. In germline, CDR1 is MNHEY, CDR2 SVGAGI. This CDR3 has 15 residues. V lost 0 bases and J lost 5, with 13 bases in between. PCR amplification relied on 60 Vbeta primers (plus 13 Jbeta primers). Generated by immunoSEQ multiplex PCR, the TCRdb table keeps only in-frame clones and is missing some. The repertoire includes over 200,000 clones, around 73% of them detected once, and 3% to 4.5% sits in the top ten. Input material: PBMCs. This chain uses TRBV6-5 with TRBJ2-5, with D tentatively TRBD2 (6 bases). The receptor's source is a male donor in good health and CMV-seronegative. The CDR3 region is CASSYSGTVGETQYF. The DNA for the CDR3 is TGTGCCAGCAGTTACTCCGGGACTGTTGGCGAGACCCAGTACTTC.